Here is one T cell receptor (beta chain) with its context. The CDR3 loop spans 15 amino acids. The V end was cut by 5 bases, the J end by 5 bases, with 18 bases between. Germline V gives CDR1 PRHDT, CDR2 FYEKMQ (reference sequence). The record originates from a study of blood T cell repertoires in COVID-19. Study-wide context: Some COVID-19 samples were acute and others convalescent; all came from the United States, Italy and Spain. PBMCs, B-cell-depleted T cells, or T cells provided the cDNA or gDNA that made up the material.

In the study's own analysis: Amplified reference gene primers provided the basis for estimating nucleated cell counts. Only in-frame clones appear in the TCRdb table, and some are missing; sequencing was by immunoSEQ multiplex PCR. V and J calls and clone size are copied from that table; D and trimming were computed from the DNA. The table has about 190,000 clones, around four fifths seen once. Sequences were obtained from peripheral blood. V usage is TRBV13 and J usage is TRBJ1-2; possible D gene TRBD1, 5 bases. The receptor comes from an elderly woman with active or convalescent COVID-19. The CDR3 region is CASSPSGRGGYGYTF. As DNA, the CDR3 is TGTGCCAGCAGCCCGAGCGGGCGGGGGGGGTATGGCTACACCTTC.